The rows below give T cell receptor beta chains drawn from one sample of a study of T-cell memory formation after mild COVID-19. TCRdb processed the 5' RACE reads anew with MiXCR; each CDR3 protein has one entry. The repertoire holds roughly 300,000 distinct CDR3 sequences, with roughly an eighth as singletons. Sequenced: PBMCs or a T cell subset sorted from them (not recorded which). The receptors come from a man between 18 and 29 years old who had mild COVID-19 (a few samples of this study predate the infection). Cell type and time point are not known. Both conserved end residues are part of each CDR3. The order of the fields is clone size, J gene, V gene, D gene, CDR3 protein, CDR3 DNA. D genes are given only for firm matches. For some rows the clone size is stated as once, few or many, or as a class when expanded; others skip it.

clone size: many
J gene: TRBJ2-2
V gene: TRBV4-3
D gene: .
CDR3 protein: CASSQESATVMNTGELFF
CDR3 DNA: TGCGCCAGCAGCCAAGAATCGGCGACAGTGATGAACACCGGGGAGCTGTTTTTT

clone size: .
J gene: TRBJ2-7
V gene: TRBV6-2/TRBV6-3
D gene: .
CDR3 protein: CASSSGPLTSKYEQYF
CDR3 DNA: TGTGCCAGCAGTTCTGGCCCCCTGACGTCGAAATACGAGCAGTACTTC

clone size: few
J gene: TRBJ1-2
V gene: TRBV12-3/TRBV12-4
D gene: TRBD1
CDR3 protein: CASSRTGGQAYTF
CDR3 DNA: TGTGCCAGCAGTCGAACCGGGGGACAGGCTTACACCTTC

clone size: many
J gene: TRBJ1-5
V gene: TRBV29-1
D gene: .
CDR3 protein: CSVETGDRSQHF
CDR3 DNA: TGCAGCGTTGAGACGGGGGACCGCTCCCAGCATTTT

clone size: .
J gene: TRBJ2-7
V gene: TRBV24-1
D gene: TRBD2
CDR3 protein: CATSAREGLAHEQYF
CDR3 DNA: TGTGCCACCAGTGCGCGGGAGGGCCTCGCCCACGAGCAGTACTTC

clone size: .
J gene: TRBJ2-3
V gene: TRBV3-1
D gene: .
CDR3 protein: CASSQRGGITDTQYF
CDR3 DNA: TGTGCCAGCAGCCAGCGGGGCGGGATCACAGATACGCAGTATTTT

clone size: few
J gene: TRBJ1-1
V gene: TRBV7-2
D gene: .
CDR3 protein: CASSRGLTEVNTEAFF
CDR3 DNA: TGTGCCAGCAGTAGGGGACTGACCGAGGTGAACACTGAAGCTTTCTTT

clone size: few
J gene: TRBJ1-2
V gene: TRBV12-3/TRBV12-4
D gene: .
CDR3 protein: CASSLISGSYGYTF
CDR3 DNA: TGTGCCAGCAGTTTAATCTCGGGAAGCTATGGCTACACCTTC

clone size: few
J gene: TRBJ2-1
V gene: TRBV13
D gene: .
CDR3 protein: CASSLESLAKFF
CDR3 DNA: TGTGCCAGCAGCTTAGAAAGTCTAGCGAAGTTCTTC

clone size: few
J gene: TRBJ1-5
V gene: TRBV7-6
D gene: .
CDR3 protein: CASSPGGEQPQHF
CDR3 DNA: TGTGCCAGCAGCCCCGGGGGGGAGCAGCCCCAGCATTTT

clone size: few
J gene: TRBJ1-6
V gene: TRBV7-2
D gene: .
CDR3 protein: CASSLLGQDNSPLHF
CDR3 DNA: TGTGCCAGCAGCTTATTGGGACAAGATAATTCACCCCTCCACTTT

clone size: few
J gene: TRBJ1-5
V gene: TRBV18
D gene: .
CDR3 protein: CASSPQGSQDQPQHF
CDR3 DNA: TGTGCCAGCTCACCTCAGGGGTCACAAGATCAGCCCCAGCATTTT

clone size: .
J gene: TRBJ2-3
V gene: TRBV20-1
D gene: .
CDR3 protein: CSAVAVSGRTDTQYF
CDR3 DNA: TGCAGTGCTGTGGCGGTTTCGGGGCGTACAGATACGCAGTATTTT

clone size: few
J gene: TRBJ2-2
V gene: TRBV29-1
D gene: TRBD1
CDR3 protein: CSVGEGAGTGELFF
CDR3 DNA: TGCAGCGTTGGAGAGGGGGCGGGCACCGGGGAGCTGTTTTTT

clone size: few
J gene: TRBJ2-1
V gene: TRBV5-1
D gene: .
CDR3 protein: CASSLRGADYNEQFF
CDR3 DNA: TGCGCCAGCAGCTTGAGGGGGGCGGATTACAATGAGCAGTTCTTC

clone size: .
J gene: TRBJ1-5
V gene: TRBV5-6
D gene: .
CDR3 protein: CASSSQYSNQPQHF
CDR3 DNA: TGTGCCAGCAGCTCTCAATATAGCAATCAGCCCCAGCATTTT

clone size: .
J gene: TRBJ1-3
V gene: TRBV5-1
D gene: .
CDR3 protein: CASSAAFSGNTIYF
CDR3 DNA: TGCGCCAGCAGCGCTGCGTTCTCTGGAAACACCATATATTTT

clone size: few
J gene: TRBJ1-1
V gene: TRBV12-3/TRBV12-4
D gene: .
CDR3 protein: CASRLARARAFF
CDR3 DNA: TGTGCCAGCAGGCTAGCCAGGGCGAGGGCTTTCTTT

clone size: few
J gene: TRBJ2-3
V gene: TRBV11-2
D gene: .
CDR3 protein: CASSPDGGRHTQYF
CDR3 DNA: TGTGCCAGCAGCCCGGACGGGGGTCGGCATACGCAGTATTTT

clone size: few
J gene: TRBJ2-7
V gene: TRBV24-1
D gene: .
CDR3 protein: CATSDFGTEQYF
CDR3 DNA: TGTGCCACCAGTGATTTCGGAACCGAGCAGTACTTC

clone size: few
J gene: TRBJ2-1
V gene: TRBV24-1
D gene: .
CDR3 protein: CATSDPGRSSYNEQFF
CDR3 DNA: TGTGCCACCAGTGATCCAGGACGTAGCTCCTACAATGAGCAGTTCTTC

clone size: few
J gene: TRBJ2-5
V gene: TRBV11-2
D gene: .
CDR3 protein: CASSRDQEETQYF
CDR3 DNA: TGTGCCAGCAGCCGGGACCAAGAAGAGACCCAGTACTTC

clone size: few
J gene: TRBJ2-3
V gene: TRBV7-9
D gene: .
CDR3 protein: CTTPGGLSTDTQYF
CDR3 DNA: TGCACCACACCCGGAGGGTTGAGCACAGATACGCAGTATTTT

clone size: .
J gene: TRBJ2-5
V gene: TRBV11-2
D gene: .
CDR3 protein: CASSQPGAGEKTQYF
CDR3 DNA: TGTGCCAGCAGCCAGCCGGGGGCGGGGGAAAAGACCCAGTACTTC

clone size: .
J gene: TRBJ2-5
V gene: TRBV13
D gene: TRBD2
CDR3 protein: CASSTELEAGGPGETQYF
CDR3 DNA: TGTGCCAGCAGCACCGAGTTGGAAGCGGGGGGGCCAGGCGAGACCCAGTACTTC

clone size: many
J gene: TRBJ1-1
V gene: TRBV27
D gene: .
CDR3 protein: CASSLPGDTEAFF
CDR3 DNA: TGTGCCAGCAGCCTGCCTGGGGACACTGAAGCTTTCTTT

clone size: few
J gene: TRBJ1-1
V gene: TRBV28
D gene: .
CDR3 protein: CASERGYLDTEAFF
CDR3 DNA: TGTGCCAGCGAAAGGGGATACTTGGACACTGAAGCTTTCTTT

clone size: .
J gene: TRBJ1-6
V gene: TRBV5-1
D gene: TRBD1
CDR3 protein: CASSLGDSLRPLHF
CDR3 DNA: TGCGCCAGCAGCTTGGGGGACAGTTTAAGGCCCCTCCACTTT

clone size: few
J gene: TRBJ1-1
V gene: TRBV12-3/TRBV12-4
D gene: .
CDR3 protein: CASSLAREWMNTEAFF
CDR3 DNA: TGTGCCAGCAGTTTAGCGAGGGAGTGGATGAACACTGAAGCTTTCTTT

clone size: .
J gene: TRBJ1-1
V gene: TRBV7-9
D gene: .
CDR3 protein: CAVTAGTGIEAFF
CDR3 DNA: TGTGCCGTTACAGCCGGGACCGGGATTGAAGCTTTCTTT

clone size: few
J gene: TRBJ2-2
V gene: TRBV29-1
D gene: .
CDR3 protein: CSVEGGEVDTGELFF
CDR3 DNA: TGCAGCGTTGAAGGCGGGGAAGTTGACACCGGGGAGCTGTTTTTT

clone size: few
J gene: TRBJ2-5
V gene: TRBV19
D gene: .
CDR3 protein: CASSSDRAQETQYF
CDR3 DNA: TGTGCCAGTAGTAGCGACAGAGCCCAAGAGACCCAGTACTTC

clone size: once
J gene: TRBJ2-2
V gene: TRBV2
D gene: TRBD2
CDR3 protein: CASSGTSGGARGTGELFF
CDR3 DNA: TGTGCCAGCAGTGGGACTAGCGGGGGGGCTCGTGGCACCGGGGAGCTGTTTTTT

clone size: .
J gene: TRBJ2-1
V gene: TRBV7-2
D gene: TRBD1
CDR3 protein: CASSLAGQGLNEQFF
CDR3 DNA: TGTGCCAGCAGCTTAGCCGGACAGGGATTGAATGAGCAGTTCTTC

clone size: .
J gene: TRBJ2-6
V gene: TRBV18
D gene: .
CDR3 protein: CASSPRNSGANVLTF
CDR3 DNA: TGTGCCAGCTCACCACGTAACTCTGGGGCCAACGTCCTGACTTTC

clone size: .
J gene: TRBJ1-2
V gene: TRBV12-3/TRBV12-4
D gene: .
CDR3 protein: CASSFGVLYYGYTF
CDR3 DNA: TGTGCCAGCAGTTTTGGGGTGCTATACTATGGCTACACCTTC

clone size: few
J gene: TRBJ2-7
V gene: TRBV9
D gene: TRBD2
CDR3 protein: CASSAGLAGDEQYF
CDR3 DNA: TGTGCCAGCAGCGCGGGACTAGCGGGGGACGAGCAGTACTTC

clone size: many
J gene: TRBJ1-5
V gene: TRBV5-1
D gene: TRBD1
CDR3 protein: CASSLGDRAGNQPQHF
CDR3 DNA: TGCGCCAGCAGCTTGGGGGACAGGGCTGGCAATCAGCCCCAGCATTTT

clone size: few
J gene: TRBJ2-6
V gene: TRBV7-3
D gene: .
CDR3 protein: CASSSPGGGDAGANVLTF
CDR3 DNA: TGTGCCAGCAGCTCCCCTGGAGGGGGCGATGCTGGGGCCAACGTCCTGACTTTC

clone size: few
J gene: TRBJ2-2
V gene: TRBV6-5
D gene: .
CDR3 protein: CASSSRVRSGELFF
CDR3 DNA: TGTGCCAGCAGCAGCCGAGTGCGGTCCGGGGAGCTGTTTTTT

clone size: .
J gene: TRBJ1-6
V gene: TRBV5-1
D gene: .
CDR3 protein: CASSLGTMDNSPLHF
CDR3 DNA: TGCGCCAGCAGCTTGGGGACAATGGATAATTCACCCCTCCACTTT

clone size: .
J gene: TRBJ1-1
V gene: TRBV11-2
D gene: .
CDR3 protein: CASSFNPAGYTEAFF
CDR3 DNA: TGTGCCAGCAGCTTTAACCCAGCGGGGTACACTGAAGCTTTCTTT

clone size: many
J gene: TRBJ2-3
V gene: TRBV2
D gene: .
CDR3 protein: CASSGPRGASTDTQYF
CDR3 DNA: TGTGCCAGCAGTGGACCCAGGGGTGCAAGCACAGATACGCAGTATTTT

clone size: .
J gene: TRBJ2-3
V gene: TRBV7-2
D gene: .
CDR3 protein: CASSLAAGEDTQYF
CDR3 DNA: TGTGCCAGCAGCTTAGCGGCAGGGGAAGATACGCAGTATTTT

clone size: .
J gene: TRBJ2-2
V gene: TRBV9
D gene: .
CDR3 protein: CASSLHFRTGELFF
CDR3 DNA: TGTGCCAGCAGCCTTCACTTCCGGACCGGGGAGCTGTTTTTT

clone size: few
J gene: TRBJ2-1
V gene: TRBV7-8
D gene: .
CDR3 protein: CASSSEILDRDNEQFF
CDR3 DNA: TGTGCCAGCAGCTCCGAGATCCTGGACAGAGACAATGAGCAGTTCTTC

clone size: few
J gene: TRBJ1-5
V gene: TRBV11-2
D gene: .
CDR3 protein: CASSFGGDQPQHF
CDR3 DNA: TGTGCCAGCAGCTTTGGAGGAGATCAGCCCCAGCATTTT

clone size: few
J gene: TRBJ2-5
V gene: TRBV7-8
D gene: .
CDR3 protein: CASSLLSSSAEETQYF
CDR3 DNA: TGTGCCAGCAGCCTCCTCTCGTCTAGCGCAGAAGAGACCCAGTACTTC

clone size: few
J gene: TRBJ1-3
V gene: TRBV15
D gene: TRBD1
CDR3 protein: CATSPRTGNTIYF
CDR3 DNA: TGTGCCACCAGCCCGCGGACAGGGAACACCATATATTTT

clone size: many
J gene: TRBJ2-3
V gene: TRBV5-1
D gene: TRBD2
CDR3 protein: CASRSLAGSTDTQYF
CDR3 DNA: TGCGCCAGCAGGTCGTTAGCGGGGAGCACAGATACGCAGTATTTT